The next 2 T cell receptor beta chains were all read from a single sample in a study of response to subunit inactivated influenza vaccine. One entry per CDR3 protein, called by TCRdb with MiXCR from the RT-PCR reads. The table records a few hundred thousand distinct CDR3 sequences, about a fifth of them present only once. The source was PBMCs from blood, collected 21 months after vaccination. The receptors here all came from a man aged 50-75 years who received an inactivated influenza vaccine.

The rearrangement uses TRBV6-1 and TRBJ1-2; possibly TRBD1 for D (5 bases). Germline loops: CDR1 MNHNS, CDR2 SASEGT. V shed 5 bases and J shed 2 bases, with 15 bases lying between them. The CDR3 consists of 15 residues. Here the CDR3 DNA reads TGTGCCAGCAGTCGTGTCGGGACGGTGAACTATGGCTACACCTTC. Its translation is CASSRVGTVNYGYTF.

The rearrangement links TRBV5-1 to TRBJ2-1; the D gene is possibly TRBD2 (5 bases). The V end was cut by 4 bases, the J end by 8 bases, with 22 bases between. The CDR3 consists of 16 residues. Germline CDR1 SGHRS, CDR2 YFSETQ. As DNA, the CDR3 is TGCGCCAGCAGCCGCCCTATCCTGGACTCTAGGGATGAGCAGTTCTTC. It codes for CASSRPILDSRDEQFF.